This is a list of T cell receptor beta chains from one sample in a study of blood T cell repertoires in COVID-19. Data came from immunoSEQ multiplex PCR; TCRdb stores just in-frame clones and leaves some out. The sample records 150,000 to 200,000 clones, 85% to 90% being singletons. The specimen sequenced was peripheral blood. All receptors come from a woman in her 70s with COVID-19, enrolled during active disease. CDR3s include the opening cysteine and the closing phenylalanine or tryptophan.

CDR3	V	J
CASSPRYGGEPYEQYF	TRBV18	TRBJ2-7
CASSPRDKNTEAFF	TRBV5-4	TRBJ1-1
CASSPGQGGGELFF	TRBV18	TRBJ2-2
CASSLRDRGTEAFF	TRBV28	TRBJ1-1
CASSQDGWGRQPQHF	TRBV4-3	TRBJ1-5
CASSWQGDTEAFF	TRBV5-1	TRBJ1-1
CASRPGMAMNTEAFF	TRBV2	TRBJ1-1
CAISDFRGQRLSLTNNEQFF	TRBV10-3	TRBJ2-1
CASSLRASGSIGKNIQYF	TRBV11-2	TRBJ2-4
CASSLAASGTETQYF	TRBV9	TRBJ2-5
CASRSDTNGPLYGYTF	TRBV2	TRBJ1-2
CASSQGDQETQYF	TRBV28	TRBJ2-5
CASSRGSSYNEQFF	TRBV19	TRBJ2-1
CASSLLLENEQFF	TRBV5-1	TRBJ2-1
CASSHPTSGSVDEQFF	TRBV4-1	TRBJ2-1
CASSHYRARYGYTF	TRBV5-6	TRBJ1-2
CATEAWSQETQYF	TRBV15	TRBJ2-5
CASSLGQGVTYEQYF	TRBV11-3	TRBJ2-7
CASSEGTGSEKLFF	TRBV6-1	TRBJ1-4
CASSLAGGRTGELFF	TRBV2	TRBJ2-2
CASGRQGTANVLTF	TRBV27	TRBJ2-6
CASSPPPGLTYGYTF	TRBV7-9	TRBJ1-2